The sequence of this T cell receptor (beta chain) was determined in a study of T cell repertoires in aging, cancer and after chemotherapy. Rearranged V-D-J TRB sequences were amplified with a mixed TRB-A/B primer pool. In TCRdb, the multiplex PCR reads were re-called with MiXCR into one record per CDR3 protein. The sample includes roughly 10,000 distinct CDR3 sequences, around 38% seen only once; the top ten take roughly a tenth. The template was genomic DNA from peripheral blood, not RNA. This clonotype originated in a human donor in good health. Sequenced sample: blood.

The CDR3 protein is CASSHLQSEKLFF. The DNA of the CDR3 is TGTGCCAGCAGTCACCTGCAGAGCGAAAAACTGTTTTTT. The V and J genes are TRBV12-3 or TRBV12-4 and TRBJ1-4; D not certain. Trimming stripped 5 bases from V and 8 bases from J, with 12 bases between. This CDR3 spans 13 amino acids.